The 5 T cell receptor beta chains presented below share a single source sample, sequenced in a study of T cells in localized non-small cell lung cancer. TCRdb's copy holds only in-frame clones and misses some; the assay was immunoSEQ multiplex PCR. The sample lists tens of thousands of clones; around 90% were seen once. Sequencing was performed on peripheral blood, taken before any cancer treatment. The source of these receptors is a man aged 40-75 years with stage I squamous cell lung carcinoma.

This clone was seen once. This sequence joins TRBV6-1 and TRBJ1-2; D gene ambiguous. Trimming took off 7 bases at V and 7 bases at J, with 10 bases between the two ends. The CDR3 length is 11 residues. The germline V gene has CDR1 MNHNS and CDR2 SASEGT. CDR3 nucleotide sequence: TGTGCCAGCAACAGTGTAGCTGGCTACACCTTC. It specifies CASNSVAGYTF.

This clone was seen a few times. The chain uses TRBV9 and TRBJ1-6; no clear D. Between the trimmed V and J ends, which lost 4 bases and 9 bases, there was a span of 11 bases. From germline, CDR1 is SGDLS and CDR2 YYNGEE. The CDR3 covers 13 residues. In DNA form, the CDR3 reads TGTGCCAGCAGCAAAGAGGGAATTTCACCCCTCCACTTT. Encoded protein: CASSKEGISPLHF.

J is TRBJ2-5 and V is TRBV7-9, with 9 bases lining up with TRBD1. Germline V gene data show CDR1 as SEHNR and CDR2 as FQNEAQ (reference sequence). Trimming at V came to 4 bases and at J to 3 bases, leaving 3 bases not matched to a gene. The CDR3 covers 14 residues. The CDR3 region has the DNA TGTGCCAGCAGCTCATGGACAGGGGAAGAGACCCAGTACTTC. This codes for CASSSWTGEETQYF.

The V gene is TRBV9, the J gene TRBJ2-7; D is perhaps TRBD1 (5 bases). The length of the CDR3 is 12 residues. CDR1 is SGDLS, CDR2 YYNGEE, per germline. Trimming removed 4 bases at V and 3 bases at J, with 8 bases between. CDR3 DNA sequence: TGTGCCAGCAGCCAAGACAGCTACGAGCAGTACTTC. Its translation: CASSQDSYEQYF.

The chain has TRBV27 and TRBJ1-1; TRBD1 might be the D (6 bases). This CDR3 has 13 residues. V lost 2 bases to trimming and J lost 4 bases, with 8 bases between them. Germline CDR1 MNHEY, CDR2 SMNVEV (reference sequence). CDR3 residues: CASSLKQGTEAFF. The CDR3 DNA reads as TGTGCCAGCAGTTTAAAACAGGGCACTGAAGCTTTCTTT.